Given below is one T cell receptor beta chain in context. Its target is unknown. This sample stems from a study of siplizumab effects on memory and regulatory T cells. Deletions cut 5 bases from V and 1 base from J, with 17 bases between. Germline V gene data show CDR1 as KGHSH and CDR2 as LQKENI. This CDR3 has 16 amino acids. Researchers cocultured the mixed lymphocyte reaction cells at 37°C for five to six days. TCRdb's table, derived via immunoSEQ multiplex PCR, lists solely in-frame clones and lacks some. The table has just under 20,000 clones, approximately 44% seen once; the top ten hold roughly 6.3%.

Input material: CFSE-low (dividing) CD4+ T cells sorted from an allogeneic mixed lymphocyte reaction. V gene TRBV18 combines with J gene TRBJ1-1; the D is unclear. The receptor was isolated from a human donor in good health; the cells came from an allogeneic mixed lymphocyte reaction. Some clones in this sample may be carry-over from other donors' samples. CDR3 bases: TGTGCCAGCTCATCAACCCCCGGGAGCGCGAACACTGAAGCTTTCTTT. Amino acids: CASSSTPGSANTEAFF.